These T cell receptor beta chains were read from a single sample in a study of T-cell reconstitution after alpha-beta-depleted transplantation in children. TCRdb processed the PCR reads anew with MiXCR; each CDR3 protein has one entry. The sample lists about 4,500 distinct CDR3 sequences; around 25% were seen once. The source material was PBMCs, mostly from graft donor cells, sampled 60 days after TCRalphabeta/CD19-depleted stem cell transplant. The receptors shown here come from a boy under two years old who had a stem cell transplant for SCID, so the T cells may come from the graft donor. Each CDR3 is given with its conserved first and last residue. The order of the fields is J gene, V gene, CDR3 protein.

J gene: TRBJ2-1; V gene: TRBV6-2/TRBV6-3; CDR3 protein: CASSYSGSVRARSSYNEQFF
J gene: TRBJ2-7; V gene: TRBV12-3/TRBV12-4; CDR3 protein: CASSIDREGIEQYF
J gene: TRBJ2-7; V gene: TRBV15; CDR3 protein: CATSSSGGGTVDYEQYF
J gene: TRBJ2-3; V gene: TRBV10-1; CDR3 protein: CASSASGWGSTDTQYF
J gene: TRBJ1-2; V gene: TRBV14; CDR3 protein: CASGPGHANYGYTF
J gene: TRBJ2-7; V gene: TRBV2; CDR3 protein: CASSGFFPATGASEQYF
J gene: TRBJ1-1; V gene: TRBV23-1; CDR3 protein: CASSLGDGGGNTEAFF
J gene: TRBJ1-2; V gene: TRBV6-5; CDR3 protein: CASSPTRGGAHNYGYTF
J gene: TRBJ2-7; V gene: TRBV11-2; CDR3 protein: CASSVDRGRQYF
J gene: TRBJ2-5; V gene: TRBV2; CDR3 protein: CASRPRGETETQYF
J gene: TRBJ2-1; V gene: TRBV20-1; CDR3 protein: CSLGTGDYNEQFF
J gene: TRBJ2-5; V gene: TRBV7-9; CDR3 protein: CAGSLGDRDQETQYF
J gene: TRBJ1-1; V gene: TRBV5-6; CDR3 protein: CASSFHRGRSTEAFF
J gene: TRBJ2-6; V gene: TRBV21-1; CDR3 protein: CASSLPGQGWPGANVLTF
J gene: TRBJ2-7; V gene: TRBV28; CDR3 protein: CASSPLGAEISYEQYF
J gene: TRBJ1-6; V gene: TRBV3-1; CDR3 protein: CATTKAQGRTPLHF
J gene: TRBJ1-1; V gene: TRBV4-1; CDR3 protein: CASSHGVNTEAFF
J gene: TRBJ2-7; V gene: TRBV4-1; CDR3 protein: CASSLRDGDYEQYF
J gene: TRBJ2-1; V gene: TRBV4-2; CDR3 protein: CAMSPGWGTGGAWNEQFF
J gene: TRBJ2-2; V gene: TRBV5-6; CDR3 protein: CASSPLGQQHTGELFF
J gene: TRBJ2-3; V gene: TRBV10-3; CDR3 protein: CAMGPSSTDRQYF
J gene: TRBJ1-1; V gene: TRBV19; CDR3 protein: CASTTGGRWPFGAFF
J gene: TRBJ2-5; V gene: TRBV7-8; CDR3 protein: CASSLTRGTDSETQYF
J gene: TRBJ1-2; V gene: TRBV4-2; CDR3 protein: CAIGPGLTYGYTF
J gene: TRBJ2-3; V gene: TRBV5-6; CDR3 protein: CAMGPGTNTDTQYF
J gene: TRBJ1-1; V gene: TRBV7-9; CDR3 protein: CASSLDTNTEAFF
J gene: TRBJ2-3; V gene: TRBV7-9; CDR3 protein: CASSRLIWEQGYF
J gene: TRBJ1-2; V gene: TRBV10-3; CDR3 protein: CAISESIYDGYTF
J gene: TRBJ1-2; V gene: TRBV5-6; CDR3 protein: CASSPGLPCGYTF
J gene: TRBJ2-5; V gene: TRBV5-1; CDR3 protein: CASSPGRVGTQYF
J gene: TRBJ2-3; V gene: TRBV5-1; CDR3 protein: CASTPSGGVSVLYF
J gene: TRBJ1-2; V gene: TRBV28; CDR3 protein: CARGPGLLYGYTF
J gene: TRBJ2-3; V gene: TRBV15; CDR3 protein: CATSPLAGDTDTQYF
J gene: TRBJ1-1; V gene: TRBV13; CDR3 protein: CASSLLGGGRAFF
J gene: TRBJ2-7; V gene: TRBV27; CDR3 protein: CASSLRGGHLYEQYF
J gene: TRBJ1-1; V gene: TRBV7-9; CDR3 protein: CASSLGFQGLNTEAFF
J gene: TRBJ1-1; V gene: TRBV6-6; CDR3 protein: CASSYRGQGFFMNTEAFF
J gene: TRBJ1-5; V gene: TRBV9; CDR3 protein: CASSARGQDQPQHF
J gene: TRBJ1-2; V gene: TRBV6-7; CDR3 protein: CASSKTSLLTNYGYTF
J gene: TRBJ2-7; V gene: TRBV6-2/TRBV6-3; CDR3 protein: CASRGRGITYEQYF
J gene: TRBJ1-6; V gene: TRBV3-1; CDR3 protein: CASSQGQGVQSALHF
J gene: TRBJ2-5; V gene: TRBV7-9; CDR3 protein: CASSPGQGTKETQYF
J gene: TRBJ2-1; V gene: TRBV11-1; CDR3 protein: CASSLATLSSGGWNEQFF
J gene: TRBJ2-5; V gene: TRBV5-1; CDR3 protein: CASSVLGRETQYF
J gene: TRBJ1-2; V gene: TRBV20-1; CDR3 protein: CSAKAGMLDGYTF
J gene: TRBJ1-1; V gene: TRBV5-1; CDR3 protein: CASSLTGLLDTEAFF
J gene: TRBJ1-3; V gene: TRBV9; CDR3 protein: CASSVAGTGTGNTIYF
J gene: TRBJ1-2; V gene: TRBV6-1; CDR3 protein: CASSQYTGTSYGYTF
J gene: TRBJ2-3; V gene: TRBV20-1; CDR3 protein: CSATRGLAGARDTDTQYF
J gene: TRBJ1-1; V gene: TRBV4-3; CDR3 protein: CASSHIPAGRTEAFF
J gene: TRBJ2-5; V gene: TRBV5-6; CDR3 protein: CASKGPEFRETQYF
J gene: TRBJ1-6; V gene: TRBV7-2; CDR3 protein: CASSYRTGANSPLHF
J gene: TRBJ1-5; V gene: TRBV7-9; CDR3 protein: CASSSVGQGRNQPQHF